The 8 T cell receptor beta chains presented below share a single source sample, sequenced in a study of blood T cell repertoires in COVID-19. Clones were read by immunoSEQ multiplex PCR, and TCRdb kept only the in-frame ones, dropping some. Of roughly 150,000 clones in the sample, under 80% were seen once. The sequencing input was peripheral blood. These receptors were taken from a man between 65 and 85 years old with acute or convalescent COVID-19.

The V and J genes are TRBV28 and TRBJ2-5; 9 nucleotides align to TRBD1. Looked up from germline, CDR1 is MDHEN and CDR2 is SYDVKM. V gave up 5 bases and J gave up 5 bases; unmatched junction bases: 6. The CDR3 runs to 14 residues. The CDR3: CASSRYRGPETQYF. For the CDR3, the DNA is TGTGCCAGCAGTCGATACAGGGGGCCTGAGACCCAGTACTTC. Based on the CDR3 plus reference TRBV28 and TRBJ2-5, the full variable domain is DVKVTQSSRYLVKRTGEKVFLECVQDMDHENMFWYRQDPGLGLRLIYFSYDVKMKEKGDIPEGYSVSREKKERFSLILESASTNQTSMYLCASSRYRGPETQYFGPGTRLLVL.

The genes are TRBV6-5 and TRBJ1-3; D is unresolved. Trimming stripped 2 bases from V and 0 bases from J, with 11 bases between. CDR1 and CDR2 from the germline V gene are MNHEY and SVGAGI. The CDR3 sequence is 16 residues long. DNA of the CDR3: TGTGCCAGCAGTTACGGGTGGCAGGACTCTGGAAACACCATATATTTT. Protein product: CASSYGWQDSGNTIYF.

This clone was seen only once. V gene TRBV28 combines with J gene TRBJ1-1; maybe TRBD1 (5 bases). The CDR3 extends over 12 amino acids. V lost 6 bases and J 10 bases, leaving 15 bases between the germline ends. Per the germline V gene, CDR1 is MDHEN and CDR2 is SYDVKM. CDR3 nucleotide sequence: TGTGCCAGCAGGTCCTCAGGGTTTGGAGCTTTCTTT. As protein: CASRSSGFGAFF.

This clone is a singleton in its sample. The chain carries TRBV9 and TRBJ2-2; 10 bases line up with TRBD2. This CDR3 comprises 19 residues. The germline CDR1 and CDR2 sequences are SGDLS and YYNGEE. The trim removed 3 bases at V and 2 bases at J, leaving 13 bases unmatched. DNA for the CDR3: TGTGCCAGCAGCGGCCGTCGTTCTAGCGGGAGCCCTAACACCGGGGAGCTGTTTTTT. It yields the protein CASSGRRSSGSPNTGELFF.

In DNA, the CDR3 is TGTGCCAGCACTCTCGGGGGGGCCGGGGAGACCCAGTACTTC. Its translation: CASTLGGAGETQYF. This chain links TRBV6-5 with TRBJ2-5; 8 nucleotides match TRBD2. J was trimmed by 5 bases and V by 7 bases; bases with no gene match: 9. Germline V CDR1 and CDR2: MNHEY, SVGAGI. This CDR3 comprises 14 residues.

The chain uses TRBV11-2 and TRBJ2-7, with D possibly TRBD2 on 6 matching bases. The V end was cut by 5 bases, the J end by 5 bases, with 13 bases between. The CDR3 is 13 amino acids. The germline CDR1 and CDR2 sequences are SGHAT and FQNNGV. In DNA form, the CDR3 reads TGTGCCAGCAGCCGTTCGCGGGGCGACGAGCAGTACTTC. As protein: CASSRSRGDEQYF.

The rearrangement links TRBV19 to TRBJ1-2; D remains unclear. This CDR3 is built from 14 residues. Trimming removed 6 bases from V and 4 bases from J, with 15 bases in between. The germline CDR1 and CDR2 sequences are LNHDA and SQIVND (reference sequence). DNA of the CDR3: TGTGCCAGTAGCCGACCGGGAGAAAGCTATGGCTACACCTTC. Residues: CASSRPGESYGYTF.

The chain links TRBV6-6 to TRBJ1-2; perhaps TRBD1 as D (5 bases). The CDR3 contains 15 residues. V gave up 5 bases and J gave up 3 bases, with 16 bases separating them. CDR1 and CDR2 from the germline V gene are MNHNY and SVGAGI (reference sequence). The CDR3 bases are TGTGCCAGCAGTCCCGGGGGGAACCGAGACTATGGCTACACCTTC. Protein product: CASSPGGNRDYGYTF.